This is a list of T cell receptor beta chains from one sample in a study of PD-1 blockade in classical Hodgkin lymphoma. Repertoires were generated with immunoSEQ multiplex PCR, while TCRdb's copy carries only in-frame clones and drops some. The sample includes 20,000 to 25,000 clones, less than 75% of them seen just once. This specimen was peripheral blood mononuclear cells (PBMCs), taken before the fourth cycle of nivolumab. All receptors derive from a human donor with classical Hodgkin lymphoma. Both conserved end residues are part of each CDR3. A D gene is named only where the DNA matches it firmly. For some rows the clone size is stated as once, few or many, or as a class when expanded; others skip it.

d_call: TRBD2
clone_size: few
cdr3_length: 19
j_call: TRBJ2-3
v_call: TRBV7-3
cdr3_aa: CASSLGRPGLAIGTDTQYF
cdr3_nt: TGTGCCAGCAGCCTGGGGAGGCCGGGACTAGCGATTGGCACAGATACGCAGTATTTT

d_call: -
clone_size: few
cdr3_length: 15
j_call: TRBJ2-7
v_call: TRBV6-9
cdr3_aa: CASSPSDSSFYEQYF
cdr3_nt: TGTGCCAGCAGTCCTTCCGACAGTTCGTTCTACGAGCAGTACTTC

d_call: TRBD2
clone_size: -
cdr3_length: 15
j_call: TRBJ2-5
v_call: TRBV2
cdr3_aa: CASSGTSGSQETQYF
cdr3_nt: TGTGCCAGCAGTGGGACTAGCGGGTCCCAAGAGACCCAGTACTTC

d_call: -
clone_size: medium-sized
cdr3_length: 14
j_call: TRBJ2-1
v_call: TRBV19
cdr3_aa: CASSKAVAGNEQFF
cdr3_nt: TGTGCCAGTAGTAAGGCCGTGGCGGGTAATGAGCAGTTCTTC

d_call: TRBD1
clone_size: -
cdr3_length: 15
j_call: TRBJ1-5
v_call: TRBV7-2
cdr3_aa: CASSNDRGGNQPQHF
cdr3_nt: TGTGCCAGCAGCAACGACAGGGGGGGAAATCAGCCCCAGCATTTT

d_call: TRBD2
clone_size: -
cdr3_length: 17
j_call: TRBJ2-3
v_call: TRBV4-1
cdr3_aa: CASSRAGIALSTDTQYF
cdr3_nt: TGCGCCAGCAGCCGAGCGGGGATCGCTCTAAGCACAGATACGCAGTATTTT

d_call: -
clone_size: -
cdr3_length: 14
j_call: TRBJ2-7
v_call: TRBV6-5
cdr3_aa: CASSYSGVRNEQYF
cdr3_nt: TGTGCCAGCAGTTACTCAGGGGTCAGGAACGAGCAGTACTTC

d_call: -
clone_size: few
cdr3_length: 13
j_call: TRBJ2-5
v_call: TRBV6-1
cdr3_aa: CASKWGSRETQYF
cdr3_nt: TGTGCCAGCAAATGGGGGAGTCGAGAGACCCAGTACTTC

d_call: -
clone_size: -
cdr3_length: 13
j_call: TRBJ2-7
v_call: TRBV11-3
cdr3_aa: CASSLDRGDEQYF
cdr3_nt: TGTGCCAGCAGCTTAGATAGGGGAGACGAGCAGTACTTC

d_call: TRBD1
clone_size: -
cdr3_length: 14
j_call: TRBJ1-1
v_call: TRBV18
cdr3_aa: CASSQQGLNTEAFF
cdr3_nt: TGTGCCAGCTCGCAACAGGGGCTGAACACTGAAGCTTTCTTT

d_call: TRBD1
clone_size: once
cdr3_length: 15
j_call: TRBJ1-5
v_call: TRBV29-1
cdr3_aa: CSVQVTGAGNQPQHF
cdr3_nt: TGCAGCGTCCAAGTGACAGGGGCCGGCAATCAGCCCCAGCATTTT

d_call: TRBD1
clone_size: -
cdr3_length: 22
j_call: TRBJ2-6
v_call: TRBV19
cdr3_aa: CASMGTGAVASGPLTGANVLTF
cdr3_nt: TGTGCCAGTATGGGGACAGGGGCGGTGGCTAGCGGGCCACTTACTGGGGCCAACGTCCTGACTTTC

d_call: TRBD1
clone_size: -
cdr3_length: 13
j_call: TRBJ1-2
v_call: TRBV30
cdr3_aa: CAWSVSTGLGYTF
cdr3_nt: TGTGCCTGGAGTGTATCGACAGGGTTGGGCTACACCTTC

d_call: -
clone_size: -
cdr3_length: 13
j_call: TRBJ1-5
v_call: TRBV7-2
cdr3_aa: CASSFGVNQPQHF
cdr3_nt: TGTGCCAGCAGCTTCGGGGTCAATCAGCCCCAGCATTTT

d_call: -
clone_size: -
cdr3_length: 14
j_call: TRBJ1-2
v_call: TRBV11-2
cdr3_aa: CASSLGGGAYGYTF
cdr3_nt: TGTGCCAGCAGCCTCGGCGGGGGAGCCTATGGCTACACCTTC

d_call: -
clone_size: -
cdr3_length: 15
j_call: TRBJ1-2
v_call: TRBV18
cdr3_aa: CASSPADGTNYGYTF
cdr3_nt: TGTGCCAGCTCACCGGCCGACGGAACTAACTATGGCTACACCTTC

d_call: -
clone_size: -
cdr3_length: 14
j_call: TRBJ1-2
v_call: TRBV6-4
cdr3_aa: CASSRDGGMRGYTF
cdr3_nt: TGTGCCAGCAGTCGGGACGGCGGAATGAGAGGCTACACCTTC

d_call: -
clone_size: -
cdr3_length: 14
j_call: TRBJ2-4
v_call: TRBV18
cdr3_aa: CASSPPTVADIQYF
cdr3_nt: TGTGCCAGCTCACCACCGACTGTAGCGGACATTCAGTACTTC

d_call: -
clone_size: -
cdr3_length: 14
j_call: TRBJ2-3
v_call: TRBV9
cdr3_aa: CASSVGPEGATQYF
cdr3_nt: TGTGCCAGCAGCGTAGGACCGGAGGGAGCTACGCAGTATTTT

d_call: -
clone_size: -
cdr3_length: 13
j_call: TRBJ1-1
v_call: TRBV7-9
cdr3_aa: CASSAARNTEAFF
cdr3_nt: TGTGCCAGCAGCGCGGCACGAAACACTGAAGCTTTCTTT

d_call: -
clone_size: few
cdr3_length: 12
j_call: TRBJ2-2
v_call: TRBV6-1
cdr3_aa: CASGALGGELFF
cdr3_nt: TGTGCCAGCGGGGCCCTAGGCGGGGAGCTGTTTTTT

d_call: -
clone_size: -
cdr3_length: 17
j_call: TRBJ2-6
v_call: TRBV10-3
cdr3_aa: CAISEEGRVSGANVLTF
cdr3_nt: TGTGCCATCAGTGAGGAGGGAAGGGTCTCTGGGGCCAACGTCCTGACTTTC

d_call: TRBD2
clone_size: few
cdr3_length: 17
j_call: TRBJ2-2
v_call: TRBV9
cdr3_aa: CASSTGLAGGPTGELFF
cdr3_nt: TGTGCCAGCAGCACCGGACTAGCGGGGGGGCCCACCGGGGAGCTGTTTTTT

d_call: -
clone_size: -
cdr3_length: 19
j_call: TRBJ2-3
v_call: TRBV7-2
cdr3_aa: CASSLEKRFGGVRGNTQYF
cdr3_nt: TGTGCCAGCAGCCTCGAGAAGAGGTTCGGAGGGGTGCGAGGCAATACGCAGTATTTT

d_call: TRBD2
clone_size: -
cdr3_length: 16
j_call: TRBJ2-1
v_call: TRBV7-2
cdr3_aa: CASSLAGTSGPYEQFF
cdr3_nt: TGTGCCAGCAGCTTAGCGGGGACTAGCGGGCCGTATGAGCAGTTCTTC

d_call: -
clone_size: -
cdr3_length: 14
j_call: TRBJ1-5
v_call: TRBV7-9
cdr3_aa: CASSPGHIDQPQHF
cdr3_nt: TGTGCCAGCAGCCCCGGTCATATCGATCAGCCCCAGCATTTT

d_call: TRBD1
clone_size: -
cdr3_length: 12
j_call: TRBJ1-2
v_call: TRBV6-5
cdr3_aa: CASSRTGYGYTF
cdr3_nt: TGTGCCAGCAGCAGGACAGGGTATGGCTACACCTTC

d_call: -
clone_size: -
cdr3_length: 17
j_call: TRBJ1-3
v_call: TRBV19
cdr3_aa: CASSWLRTATSGNTIYF
cdr3_nt: TGTGCCAGTAGTTGGCTTAGGACAGCCACCTCTGGAAACACCATATATTTT

d_call: -
clone_size: -
cdr3_length: 13
j_call: TRBJ2-3
v_call: TRBV18
cdr3_aa: CASSRRRTDTQYF
cdr3_nt: TGTGCCAGCTCCCGCAGGCGCACAGATACGCAGTATTTT

d_call: -
clone_size: -
cdr3_length: 14
j_call: TRBJ2-3
v_call: TRBV6-5
cdr3_aa: CASSPGYPPDTQYF
cdr3_nt: TGTGCCAGCAGCCCTGGATATCCCCCCGATACGCAGTATTTT

d_call: -
clone_size: -
cdr3_length: 14
j_call: TRBJ1-4
v_call: TRBV7-9
cdr3_aa: CASSFLSTNEKLFF
cdr3_nt: TGTGCCAGCAGCTTTTTATCAACTAATGAAAAACTGTTTTTT

d_call: TRBD1
clone_size: few
cdr3_length: 15
j_call: TRBJ2-1
v_call: TRBV19
cdr3_aa: CASSIGTDHYNEQFF
cdr3_nt: TGTGCCAGTAGTATCGGGACAGACCACTACAATGAGCAGTTCTTC

d_call: -
clone_size: -
cdr3_length: 16
j_call: TRBJ1-2
v_call: TRBV11-3
cdr3_aa: CASSLAGAAHLYGYTF
cdr3_nt: TGTGCCAGCAGCTTAGCTGGGGCAGCTCATCTCTATGGCTACACCTTC

d_call: -
clone_size: -
cdr3_length: 12
j_call: TRBJ2-1
v_call: TRBV28
cdr3_aa: CASSLYNHEQFF
cdr3_nt: TGTGCCAGCAGTTTATATAACCATGAGCAGTTCTTC

d_call: -
clone_size: -
cdr3_length: 14
j_call: TRBJ1-1
v_call: TRBV7-9
cdr3_aa: CASSAQDGNTEAFF
cdr3_nt: TGTGCCAGCAGCGCCCAGGATGGGAACACTGAAGCTTTCTTT

d_call: -
clone_size: -
cdr3_length: 13
j_call: TRBJ2-3
v_call: TRBV21-1
cdr3_aa: CASSKGRGNTQYF
cdr3_nt: TGTGCCAGCAGCAAAGGGCGGGGGAATACGCAGTATTTT

d_call: -
clone_size: few
cdr3_length: 12
j_call: TRBJ2-1
v_call: TRBV28
cdr3_aa: CASSLFWGEQFF
cdr3_nt: TGTGCCAGCAGTTTATTTTGGGGTGAGCAGTTCTTC

d_call: -
clone_size: -
cdr3_length: 14
j_call: TRBJ1-5
v_call: TRBV30
cdr3_aa: CAWSLGGSNQPQHF
cdr3_nt: TGTGCCTGGAGTTTGGGGGGTAGCAATCAGCCCCAGCATTTT

d_call: -
clone_size: once
cdr3_length: 15
j_call: TRBJ2-2
v_call: TRBV19
cdr3_aa: CASSIQGANTGELFF
cdr3_nt: TGTGCCAGTAGTATCCAGGGCGCGAACACCGGGGAGCTGTTTTTT

d_call: -
clone_size: -
cdr3_length: 15
j_call: TRBJ1-3
v_call: TRBV5-4
cdr3_aa: CASSSAGFSGNTIYF
cdr3_nt: TGTGCCAGCAGCTCCGCAGGATTCTCTGGAAACACCATATATTTT

d_call: -
clone_size: -
cdr3_length: 16
j_call: TRBJ2-7
v_call: TRBV7-2
cdr3_aa: CASSLGGGMMSDEQYF
cdr3_nt: TGTGCCAGCAGCTTAGGTGGCGGGATGATGAGTGACGAGCAGTACTTC

d_call: -
clone_size: -
cdr3_length: 13
j_call: TRBJ2-7
v_call: TRBV15
cdr3_aa: CATSRSYRDEQYF
cdr3_nt: TGTGCCACCAGCAGATCCTACAGGGACGAGCAGTACTTC